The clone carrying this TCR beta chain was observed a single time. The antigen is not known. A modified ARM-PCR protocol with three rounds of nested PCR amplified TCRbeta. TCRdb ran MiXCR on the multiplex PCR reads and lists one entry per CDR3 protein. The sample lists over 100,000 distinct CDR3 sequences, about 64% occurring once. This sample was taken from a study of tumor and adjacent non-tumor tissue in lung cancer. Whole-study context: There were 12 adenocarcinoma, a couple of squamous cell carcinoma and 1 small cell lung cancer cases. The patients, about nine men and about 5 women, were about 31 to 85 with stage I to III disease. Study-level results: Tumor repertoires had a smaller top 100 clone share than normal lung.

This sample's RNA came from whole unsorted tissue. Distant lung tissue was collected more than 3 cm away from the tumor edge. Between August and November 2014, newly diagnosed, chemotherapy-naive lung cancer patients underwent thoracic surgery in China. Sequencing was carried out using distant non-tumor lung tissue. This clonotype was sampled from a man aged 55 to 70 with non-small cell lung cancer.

In nucleotides, the CDR3 is TGTGCCAGCAGCACGAGACTAGTCGGCAATGAGCAGTTCTTC. It specifies CASSTRLVGNEQFF. The chain joins TRBV28 to TRBJ2-1; a possible D gene is TRBD2 (6 bases). Trimming cost V 6 bases and J 6 bases, with 15 bases left between them. Germline CDR1 reads MDHEN; CDR2 reads SYDVKM. This CDR3 has 14 residues.